The 26 T cell receptor beta chains reported below all come from one sample, sequenced in a study of CD8+ T cells in alopecia areata. The sequencing template was cDNA reverse transcribed from extracted RNA. Method: immunoSEQ multiplex PCR; TCRdb's copy keeps in-frame clones and lacks some. The sample lists about 190,000 clones, around three fifths occurring once. Treatment described: oral pan-JAK inhibitor, 5-10 mg twice daily. Sequenced here: CD8+ T cells sorted from blood, sampled at week 24, from a patient treated with tofacitinib. These TCRs come from a human donor with alopecia areata.

This chain connects TRBV25-1 to TRBJ1-6; 7 bases are shared with TRBD1. CDR3 length: 15 amino acids. In germline, CDR1 is MGHDK, CDR2 SYGVNS. V trimming: 4 bases; J trimming: 4 bases; junction bases outside the gene matches: 4. The DNA of the CDR3 is TGTGCCAGCAGTGTCGGGACAGCGTATAATTCACCCCTCCACTTT. Translated: CASSVGTAYNSPLHF.

The V gene is TRBV2, the J gene TRBJ2-7, with 10 bases aligning to TRBD1. The CDR3 runs 15 residues. Germline lookup yields CDR1 SNHLY and CDR2 FYNNEI. The V gene end was trimmed by 6 bases and the J gene end by 2 bases; junction bases not matched to a gene: 7. The CDR3 spells CASRYPGQGTYEQYF. For the CDR3, the DNA is TGTGCCAGCAGGTATCCGGGACAGGGGACCTACGAGCAGTACTTC.

This clone was seen just once. This rearrangement joins TRBV27 to TRBJ2-6, with D possibly TRBD1 on 5 matching bases. The CDR3 spans 15 residues. Germline values: CDR1 MNHEY, CDR2 SMNVEV (reference sequence). V lost 7 bases to trimming and J lost 0 bases, with 10 bases between them. The CDR3 bases are TGTGCCAGCACAGGGTGGGGCTCTGGGGCCAACGTCCTGACTTTC. This codes for CASTGWGSGANVLTF.

This chain joins TRBV4-1 and TRBJ1-1, with D perhaps TRBD1 (5 bases). The germline V and J ends were trimmed by 4 bases and 1 base, with 10 bases remaining between them. This CDR3 has 14 residues. CDR1 and CDR2 from the germline V gene are MGHRA and YSYEKL. The CDR3 reads CASSPRTKNTEAFF. The DNA of the CDR3 is TGCGCCAGCAGCCCCCGGACAAAGAACACTGAAGCTTTCTTT.

J is TRBJ1-2 and V is TRBV2; no reliable D call. The germline V gene has CDR1 SNHLY and CDR2 FYNNEI. This CDR3 contains 12 residues. V lost 4 bases to trimming and J lost 3 bases, with 6 bases between them. The CDR3 DNA follows: TGTGCCAGCAGTGCGTCCCACTATGGCTACACCTTC. Protein: CASSASHYGYTF. The complete variable domain, with remaining parts taken from reference TRBV2 and TRBJ1-2, reads EPEVTQTPSHQVTQMGQEVILRCVPISNHLYFYWYRQILGQKVEFLVSFYNNEISEKSEIFDDQFSVERPDGSNFTLKIRSTKLEDSAMYFCASSASHYGYTFGSGTRLTVV.

The chain has TRBV30 and TRBJ1-1; D is ambiguous. The CDR3 loop spans 13 amino acids. CDR1 GTSNPN and CDR2 SVGIG come from the germline V gene (reference sequence). V lost 0 bases and J 3 bases, leaving 8 bases between the germline ends. CDR3 in DNA: TGTGCCTGGAGTGTGTCGTTGGACACTGAAGCTTTCTTT. It specifies CAWSVSLDTEAFF.

The rearrangement links TRBV6-1 to TRBJ2-5; 7 nucleotides agree with TRBD1. This CDR3 spans 13 amino acids. In germline, CDR1 is MNHNS, CDR2 SASEGT. V dropped 6 bases and J dropped 4; count of bases not matched to a gene: 5. CDR3 in DNA: TGTGCCAGCAGAAACAGGGGTGGAGAGACCCAGTACTTC. Translated: CASRNRGGETQYF.

V and J are TRBV29-1 and TRBJ2-1, with 7 nucleotides matching TRBD1. CDR1 is SQVTM, CDR2 ANQGSEA, per germline. This CDR3 comprises 13 residues. V was pared by 6 bases and J by 4 bases, with 6 bases of the junction left unmatched. The CDR3 is CSVTGSTYNEQFF. The CDR3 nucleotides read TGCAGCGTGACAGGGTCCACTTACAATGAGCAGTTCTTC.

The chain employs TRBV27 and TRBJ1-6, with 7 nucleotides matching TRBD1. There are 15 residues in the CDR3. Germline V lookup: CDR1 MNHEY, CDR2 SMNVEV (reference sequence). The trim removed 3 bases at V and 6 bases at J, leaving 5 bases unmatched. CDR3 sequence reads: CASSLRQGVNSPLHF. The CDR3 DNA reads as TGTGCCAGCAGTTTGCGACAGGGAGTTAATTCACCCCTCCACTTT.

The rearrangement links TRBV2 to TRBJ2-1, with D unresolved. In germline, CDR1 is SNHLY, CDR2 FYNNEI. The CDR3 runs 10 residues. Trimming took 7 bases from V and 6 from J, leaving 4 bases between them. The CDR3 spells CASTSNEQFF. The CDR3 coding sequence is TGTGCCAGCACGTCCAATGAGCAGTTCTTC.

The rearrangement uses TRBV2 and TRBJ2-5; maybe TRBD2 (5 bases). Looked up from germline, CDR1 is SNHLY and CDR2 is FYNNEI. Trimming stripped 4 bases from V and 5 bases from J, with 5 bases between. This CDR3 has 11 amino acids. The chain's CDR3 is CASSGGETQYF. The CDR3 region has the DNA TGTGCCAGCAGTGGCGGGGAGACCCAGTACTTC.

The chain links TRBV4-2 to TRBJ2-7, with 9 bases identical to TRBD2. CDR3 length: 16 residues. Germline trimming cut 1 base from V and 5 bases from J; bases unmatched to any gene: 9. Germline-derived CDR1 and CDR2 are LGHNA and YNFKEQ. CDR3 nucleotides: TGTGCCAGCAGCCAAGGGCGGGGGGGCCTCCCGAACGAGCAGTACTTC. This gives the protein CASSQGRGGLPNEQYF.

This clone turned up a few times. CDR3 bases: TGTGCCAGCAGTGCCTTTGACAGTTCTAGCACAGATACGCAGTATTTT. Its protein is CASSAFDSSSTDTQYF. This chain connects TRBV25-1 to TRBJ2-3; D possibly corresponds to TRBD1 (5 bases). The CDR3 runs to 16 residues. V shed 4 bases and J shed 0 bases, with 14 bases lying between them. The V gene's germline CDR1 is MGHDK and CDR2 SYGVNS.

This clone was recorded a few times. V is TRBV5-6 and J is TRBJ1-1, with D uncertain. CDR1 is SGHDT, CDR2 YYEEEE, per germline. Trimming left V 3 bases short and J 5 bases short, with 8 bases between. This CDR3 is 12 amino acids long. The CDR3 bases are TGTGCCAGCAGCTACGTTGGAACTGAAGCTTTCTTT. As protein: CASSYVGTEAFF.

V is TRBV30 and J is TRBJ2-7; D may be TRBD2 (6 bases). The germline CDR1 and CDR2 sequences are GTSNPN and SVGIG (reference sequence). V lost 0 bases to trimming and J lost 5 bases, with 11 bases between them. CDR3 length: 13 residues. This CDR3 reads CAWSVLGGDEQYF. Here the CDR3 DNA reads TGTGCCTGGAGTGTACTAGGAGGGGACGAGCAGTACTTC.

The count of this clone is one. V usage is TRBV14 and J usage is TRBJ2-7; no firm D call. V was pared by 1 base and J by 4 bases, with 5 bases between. Germline assignment: CDR1 SGHDN and CDR2 FVKESK. The CDR3 is made up of 12 amino acids. CDR3 sequence (DNA): TGTGCCAGCAGCCAAGTTCTATACGAGCAGTACTTC. Protein: CASSQVLYEQYF.

This clone was seen a few times. The gene calls are TRBV2 and TRBJ2-3; 9 bases agree with TRBD1. Germline trimming cut 1 base from V and 4 bases from J; bases unmatched to any gene: 0. The V gene's germline CDR1 is SNHLY and CDR2 FYNNEI. CDR3 length equals 14 residues. Here the CDR3 reads CASSEGTGADTQYF. The CDR3 nucleotides read TGTGCCAGCAGTGAAGGGACAGGGGCAGATACGCAGTATTTT.

J is TRBJ2-7 and V is TRBV5-1; no definite D call. V was pared by 4 bases and J by 2 bases, with 13 bases between. This CDR3 comprises 14 residues. Germline loops: CDR1 SGHRS, CDR2 YFSETQ. This CDR3 is CASSVSTSAYEQYF. The CDR3 DNA reads TGCGCCAGCAGCGTTAGTACGTCGGCCTACGAGCAGTACTTC.

This clone was seen once. The rearrangement uses TRBV5-1 and TRBJ1-2; D not resolved. Looked up from germline, CDR1 is SGHRS and CDR2 is YFSETQ. The CDR3 has 15 residues. V lost 0 bases and J lost 3, with 12 bases in between. In nucleotides, the CDR3 is TGCGCCAGCAGCTTGGCCGGCTCCTGGCACTATGGCTACACCTTC. Translated: CASSLAGSWHYGYTF.

CDR3 region: CASSLVGSSTDTQYF. CDR3 bases: TGTGCCAGCAGCTTAGTAGGATCCAGCACAGATACGCAGTATTTT. V is TRBV11-2 and J is TRBJ2-3; the D is unclear. V was clipped by 1 base and J by 0 bases, with 8 bases between them. This CDR3 comprises 15 residues. CDR1 and CDR2 (germline): SGHAT, FQNNGV.

V usage is TRBV30 and J usage is TRBJ2-1; TRBD2 is a possible D gene (9 bases). Germline values: CDR1 GTSNPN, CDR2 SVGIG (reference sequence). The CDR3 contains 16 residues. Trimming removed 3 bases at V and 5 bases at J, with 20 bases between. CDR3 sequence: CAWRPSGDRMNNEQFF. Written as DNA, the CDR3 is TGTGCCTGGAGACCTAGCGGGGACAGGATGAACAATGAGCAGTTCTTC.

This sequence joins TRBV29-1 and TRBJ2-7; D call uncertain. V gave up 4 bases and J gave up 7 bases, with 8 bases separating them. Germline V gene lookup returns CDR1 SQVTM and CDR2 ANQGSEA. The CDR3 sequence is 10 residues long. CDR3 protein: CSVGSKEQYF. For the CDR3, the DNA is TGCAGCGTTGGGAGCAAAGAGCAGTACTTC.

The CDR3 nucleotides are TGCAGCGTAGGCGGGACAGGGGAATCCTACGAGCAGTACTTC. It codes for CSVGGTGESYEQYF. The chain joins TRBV29-1 to TRBJ2-7; 10 positions agree with TRBD1. Germline CDR1 reads SQVTM; CDR2 reads ANQGSEA. Trimming at V came to 6 bases and at J to 1 base, leaving 6 bases not matched to a gene. The CDR3 loop spans 14 amino acids.

The chain carries TRBV29-1 and TRBJ2-2; D remains ambiguous. The CDR3 runs to 13 residues. The V gene lost 4 bases and the J gene lost 1 base, with 7 bases spanning the gap. Germline V gene lookup returns CDR1 SQVTM and CDR2 ANQGSEA. The CDR3 bases are TGCAGCGTTGCCCGAATGAACACCGGGGAGCTGTTTTTT. Translated, it gives CSVARMNTGELFF.

The chain carries TRBV6-6 and TRBJ1-1, with D possibly TRBD1 on 6 matching bases. The CDR3 spans 12 residues. Trimming stripped 7 bases from V and 3 bases from J, with 9 bases between. In germline, CDR1 is MNHNY, CDR2 SVGAGI (reference sequence). The CDR3 here is CASTPGDTEAFF. For the CDR3, the DNA is TGTGCCAGCACCCCAGGGGACACTGAAGCTTTCTTT.

The V and J genes are TRBV10-3 and TRBJ2-3; TRBD1 is a possible D gene (5 bases). The CDR3 has 12 amino acids. Germline V lookup: CDR1 ENHRY, CDR2 SYGVKD. V was cut by 6 bases and J by 1 base, with 5 bases left in between. The CDR3 DNA reads TGTGCCATCAGCAGGGGCACAGATACGCAGTATTTT. It specifies CAISRGTDTQYF.